This T cell receptor (beta chain) was retrieved from a study of OX40 agonist ivuxolimab in advanced cancers. General study results and limits: Average numbers of expanded clones were greater in CD8+ T cells than in CD4+. Antigen targets of the expanded peripheral T cells went undetermined.

V lost 5 bases and J lost 1, with 6 bases in between. Germline CDR1 is MNHEY and CDR2 is SVGAGI. The CDR3 loop spans 13 amino acids. A word on this clone: Its specificity is unknown.

Any history of autoimmune disease or systemic immunosuppression disqualified patients. Assay used: immunoSEQ multiplex PCR; TCRdb lists only in-frame clones, some missing. The data show about 41,000 clones, about 91% seen once. This sequence joins TRBV6-5 and TRBJ2-1; D uncertain. The receptor was isolated from an adult with an advanced solid tumor such as melanoma, head and neck, liver or kidney cancer. Sequenced material: CD4+ or CD8+ T cells sorted from blood, taken in a trial of the OX40 agonist ivuxolimab. The CDR3 bases are TGTGCCAGCAGTGGAAGTTCCTACAATGAGCAGTTCTTC. It encodes CASSGSSYNEQFF.